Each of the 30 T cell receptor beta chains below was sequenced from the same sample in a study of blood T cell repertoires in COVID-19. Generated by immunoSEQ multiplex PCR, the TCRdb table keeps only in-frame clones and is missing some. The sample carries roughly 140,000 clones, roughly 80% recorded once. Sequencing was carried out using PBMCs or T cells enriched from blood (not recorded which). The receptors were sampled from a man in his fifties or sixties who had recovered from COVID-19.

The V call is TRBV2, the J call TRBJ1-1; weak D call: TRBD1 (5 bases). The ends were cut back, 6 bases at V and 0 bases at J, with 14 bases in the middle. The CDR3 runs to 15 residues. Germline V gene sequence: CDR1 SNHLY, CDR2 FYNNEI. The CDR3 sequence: CASRSGKGMNTEAFF. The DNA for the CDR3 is TGTGCCAGCAGGTCAGGGAAGGGTATGAACACTGAAGCTTTCTTT.

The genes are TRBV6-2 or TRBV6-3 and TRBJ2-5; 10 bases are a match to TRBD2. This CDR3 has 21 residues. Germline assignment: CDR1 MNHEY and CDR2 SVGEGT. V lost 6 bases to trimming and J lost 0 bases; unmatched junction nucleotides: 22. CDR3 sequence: CASSSLTPKRGGLSYQETQYF. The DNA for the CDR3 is TGTGCCAGCAGCTCCCTAACCCCAAAGCGGGGGGGACTATCATACCAAGAGACCCAGTACTTC.

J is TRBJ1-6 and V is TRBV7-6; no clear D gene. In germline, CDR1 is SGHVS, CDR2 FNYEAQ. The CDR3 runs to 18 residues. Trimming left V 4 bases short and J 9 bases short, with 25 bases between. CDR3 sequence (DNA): TGTGCCAGCAGCTCCATTCGGGCGGATAGTCTCCGGGGTTCACCCCTCCACTTT. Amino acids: CASSSIRADSLRGSPLHF.

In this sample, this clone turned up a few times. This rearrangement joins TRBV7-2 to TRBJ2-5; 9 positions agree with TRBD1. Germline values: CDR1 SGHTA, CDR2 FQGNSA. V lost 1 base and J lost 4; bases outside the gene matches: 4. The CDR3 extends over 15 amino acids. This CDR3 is CASSLGGTGRETQYF. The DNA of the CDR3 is TGTGCCAGCAGCTTAGGTGGGACAGGGAGAGAGACCCAGTACTTC.

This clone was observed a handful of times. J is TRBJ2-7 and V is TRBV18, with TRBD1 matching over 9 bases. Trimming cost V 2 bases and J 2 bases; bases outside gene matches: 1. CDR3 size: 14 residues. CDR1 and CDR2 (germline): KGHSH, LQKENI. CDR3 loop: CASSPGTGPYEQYF. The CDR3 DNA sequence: TGTGCCAGCTCACCAGGGACAGGGCCCTACGAGCAGTACTTC.

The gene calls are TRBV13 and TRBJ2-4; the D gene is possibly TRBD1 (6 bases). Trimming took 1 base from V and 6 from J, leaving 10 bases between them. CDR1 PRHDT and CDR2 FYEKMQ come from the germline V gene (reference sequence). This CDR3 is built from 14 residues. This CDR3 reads CASSLEGVANIQYF. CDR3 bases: TGTGCCAGCAGCTTAGAGGGGGTCGCAAACATTCAGTACTTC.

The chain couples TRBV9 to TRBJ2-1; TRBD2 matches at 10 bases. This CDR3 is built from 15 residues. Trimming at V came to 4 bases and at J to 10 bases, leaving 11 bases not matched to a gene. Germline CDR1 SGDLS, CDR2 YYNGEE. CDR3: CASSPQRGGLGEQFF. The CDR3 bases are TGTGCCAGCAGCCCTCAGCGGGGGGGGCTTGGCGAGCAGTTCTTC.

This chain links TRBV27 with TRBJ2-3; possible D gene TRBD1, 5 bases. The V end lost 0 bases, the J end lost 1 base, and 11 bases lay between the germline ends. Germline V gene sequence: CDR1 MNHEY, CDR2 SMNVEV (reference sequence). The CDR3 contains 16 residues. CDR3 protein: CASSLSGPGRTDTQYF. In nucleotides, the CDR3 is TGTGCCAGCAGTTTATCGGGGCCGGGCCGCACAGATACGCAGTATTTT.

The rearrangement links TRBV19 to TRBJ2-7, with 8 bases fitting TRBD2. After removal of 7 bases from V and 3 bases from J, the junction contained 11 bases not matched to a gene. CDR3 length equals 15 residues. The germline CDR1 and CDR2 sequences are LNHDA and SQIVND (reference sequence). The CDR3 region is CASKESGGRDYEQYF. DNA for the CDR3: TGTGCCAGTAAGGAAAGCGGGGGCCGAGACTACGAGCAGTACTTC. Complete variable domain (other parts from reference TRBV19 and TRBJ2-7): DGGITQSPKYLFRKEGQNVTLSCEQNLNHDAMYWYRQDPGQGLRLIYYSQIVNDFQKGDIAEGYSVSREKKESFPLTVTSAQKNPTAFYLCASKESGGRDYEQYFGPGTRLTVT.

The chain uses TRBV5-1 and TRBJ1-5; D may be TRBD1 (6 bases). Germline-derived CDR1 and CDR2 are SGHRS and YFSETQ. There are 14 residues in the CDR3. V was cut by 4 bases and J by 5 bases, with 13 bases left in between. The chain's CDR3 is CASSPGGRDQPQHF. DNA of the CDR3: TGCGCCAGCAGCCCTGGGGGCAGGGATCAGCCCCAGCATTTT.

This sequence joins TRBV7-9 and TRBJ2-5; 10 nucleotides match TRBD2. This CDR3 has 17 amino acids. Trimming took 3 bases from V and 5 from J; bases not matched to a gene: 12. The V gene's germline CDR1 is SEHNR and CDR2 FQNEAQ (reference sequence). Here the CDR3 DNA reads TGTGCCAGCAGCTTCCGGCTCTCCGGACTAGCGGCGGAGACCCAGTACTTC. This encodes CASSFRLSGLAAETQYF.

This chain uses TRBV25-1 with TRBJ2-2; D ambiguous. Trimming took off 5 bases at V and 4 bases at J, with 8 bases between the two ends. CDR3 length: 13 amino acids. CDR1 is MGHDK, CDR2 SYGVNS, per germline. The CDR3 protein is CASSFEVTGELFF. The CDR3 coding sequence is TGTGCCAGCAGTTTTGAGGTCACCGGGGAGCTGTTTTTT.

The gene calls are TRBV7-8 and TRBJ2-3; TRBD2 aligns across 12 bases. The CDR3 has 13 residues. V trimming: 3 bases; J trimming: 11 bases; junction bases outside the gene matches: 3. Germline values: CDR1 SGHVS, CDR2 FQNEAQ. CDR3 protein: CASSFPTSGRQYF. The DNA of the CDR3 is TGTGCCAGCAGCTTCCCGACTAGCGGGAGGCAGTATTTT.

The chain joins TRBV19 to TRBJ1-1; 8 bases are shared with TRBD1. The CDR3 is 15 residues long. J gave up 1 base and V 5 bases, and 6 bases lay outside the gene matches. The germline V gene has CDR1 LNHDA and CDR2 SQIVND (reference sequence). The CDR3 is CASSPPGTGNTEAFF. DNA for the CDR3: TGTGCCAGTAGTCCGCCCGGGACAGGGAACACTGAAGCTTTCTTT.

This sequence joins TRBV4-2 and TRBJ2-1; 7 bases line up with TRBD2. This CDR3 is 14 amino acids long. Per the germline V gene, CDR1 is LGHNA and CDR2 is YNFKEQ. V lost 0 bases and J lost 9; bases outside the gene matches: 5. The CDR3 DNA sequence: TGTGCCAGCAGCCAAGATAGTGGCGGGAGTGAGCAGTTCTTC. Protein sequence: CASSQDSGGSEQFF.

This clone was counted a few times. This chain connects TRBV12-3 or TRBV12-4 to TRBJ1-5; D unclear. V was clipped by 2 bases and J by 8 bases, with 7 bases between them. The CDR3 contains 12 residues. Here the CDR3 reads CASSLPPEPQHF. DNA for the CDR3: TGTGCCAGCAGTTTACCGCCGGAGCCCCAGCATTTT.

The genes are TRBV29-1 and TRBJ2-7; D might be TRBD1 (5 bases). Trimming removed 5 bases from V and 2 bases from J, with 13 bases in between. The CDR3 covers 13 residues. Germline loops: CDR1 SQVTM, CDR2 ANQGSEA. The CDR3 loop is CSVRDSITYEQYF. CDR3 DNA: TGCAGCGTTCGTGACAGTATCACCTACGAGCAGTACTTC.

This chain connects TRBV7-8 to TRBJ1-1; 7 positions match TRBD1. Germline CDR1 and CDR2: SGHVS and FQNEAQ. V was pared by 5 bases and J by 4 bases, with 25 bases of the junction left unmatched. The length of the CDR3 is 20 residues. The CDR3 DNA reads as TGTGCCAGCAGCCTCAGGAGGTTCACAGGGGAAGTCCCTAACTTCACTGAAGCTTTCTTT. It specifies CASSLRRFTGEVPNFTEAFF.

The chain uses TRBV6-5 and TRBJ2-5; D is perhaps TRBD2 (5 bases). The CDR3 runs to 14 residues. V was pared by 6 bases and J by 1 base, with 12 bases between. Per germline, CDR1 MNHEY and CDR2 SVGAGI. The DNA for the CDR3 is TGTGCCAGCAGCCTTAGCGTGCGCCAAGAGACCCAGTACTTC. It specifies CASSLSVRQETQYF.

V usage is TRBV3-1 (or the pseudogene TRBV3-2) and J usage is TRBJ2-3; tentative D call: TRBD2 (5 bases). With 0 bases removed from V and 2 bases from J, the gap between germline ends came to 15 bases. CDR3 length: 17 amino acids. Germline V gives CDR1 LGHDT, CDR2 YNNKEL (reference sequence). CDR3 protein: CASSQDQADRSTDTQYF. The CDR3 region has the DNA TGTGCCAGCAGCCAAGATCAAGCGGACCGATCCACAGATACGCAGTATTTT.

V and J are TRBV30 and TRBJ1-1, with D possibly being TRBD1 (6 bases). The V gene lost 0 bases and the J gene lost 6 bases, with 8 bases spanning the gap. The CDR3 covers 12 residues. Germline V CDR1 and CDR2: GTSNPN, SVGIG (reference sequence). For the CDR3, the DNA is TGTGCCTGGAGTGTATCAGGGGCTGAAGCTTTCTTT. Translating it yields CAWSVSGAEAFF.

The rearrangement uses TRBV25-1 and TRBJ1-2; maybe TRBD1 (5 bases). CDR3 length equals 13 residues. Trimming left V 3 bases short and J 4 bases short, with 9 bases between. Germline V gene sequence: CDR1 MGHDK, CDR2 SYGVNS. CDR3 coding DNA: TGTGCCAGCAGTGATTTGGGGGGCTATGGCTACACCTTC. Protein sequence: CASSDLGGYGYTF.

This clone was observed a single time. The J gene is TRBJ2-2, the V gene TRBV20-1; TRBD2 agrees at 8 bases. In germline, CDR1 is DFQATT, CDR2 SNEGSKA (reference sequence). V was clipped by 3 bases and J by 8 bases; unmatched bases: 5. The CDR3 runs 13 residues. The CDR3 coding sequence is TGCAGTGCTAGTATTAGCGGGAAAGGGGAGCTGTTTTTT. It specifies CSASISGKGELFF.

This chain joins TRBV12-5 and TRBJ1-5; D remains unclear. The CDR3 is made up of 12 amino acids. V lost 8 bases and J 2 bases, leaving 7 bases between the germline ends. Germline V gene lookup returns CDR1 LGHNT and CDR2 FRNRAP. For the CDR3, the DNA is TGTGCTAGTCGAGAGGGCAATCAGCCCCAGCATTTT. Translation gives CASREGNQPQHF.

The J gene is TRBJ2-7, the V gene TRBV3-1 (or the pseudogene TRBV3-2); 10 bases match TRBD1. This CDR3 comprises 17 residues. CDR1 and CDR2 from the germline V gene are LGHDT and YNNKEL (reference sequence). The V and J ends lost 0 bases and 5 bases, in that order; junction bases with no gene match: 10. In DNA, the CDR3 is TGTGCCAGCAGCCAAGACCTGTGGACAGGGGGGAAACACGAGCAGTACTTC. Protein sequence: CASSQDLWTGGKHEQYF.

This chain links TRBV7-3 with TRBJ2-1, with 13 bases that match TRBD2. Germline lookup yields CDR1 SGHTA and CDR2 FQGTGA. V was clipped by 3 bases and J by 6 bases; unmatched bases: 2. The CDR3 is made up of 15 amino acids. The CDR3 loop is CASSLTSGGFNEQFF. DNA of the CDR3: TGTGCCAGCAGCTTGACTAGCGGGGGGTTCAATGAGCAGTTCTTC.

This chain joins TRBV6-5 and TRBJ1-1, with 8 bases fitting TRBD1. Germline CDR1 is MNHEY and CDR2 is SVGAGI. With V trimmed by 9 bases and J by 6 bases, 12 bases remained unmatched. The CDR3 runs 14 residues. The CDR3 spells CASNSRGLKSEAFF. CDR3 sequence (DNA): TGTGCCAGTAATTCCAGGGGGCTTAAATCTGAAGCTTTCTTT.

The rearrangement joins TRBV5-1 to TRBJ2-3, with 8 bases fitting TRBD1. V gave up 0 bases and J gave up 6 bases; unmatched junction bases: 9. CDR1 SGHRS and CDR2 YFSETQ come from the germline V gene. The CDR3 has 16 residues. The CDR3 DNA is TGCGCCAGCAGCTTGGGGTCAGGGGGCGCGGAGGATACGCAGTATTTT. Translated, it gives CASSLGSGGAEDTQYF. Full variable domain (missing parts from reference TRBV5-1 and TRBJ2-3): KAGVTQTPRYLIKTRGQQVTLSCSPISGHRSVSWYQQTPGQGLQFLFEYFSETQRNKGNFPGRFSGRQFSNSRSEMNVSTLELGDSALYLCASSLGSGGAEDTQYFGPGTRLTVL.

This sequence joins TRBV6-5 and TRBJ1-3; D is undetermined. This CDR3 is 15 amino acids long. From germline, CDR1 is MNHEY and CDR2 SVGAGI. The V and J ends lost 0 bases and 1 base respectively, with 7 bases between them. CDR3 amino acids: CASSYSLVSGNTIYF. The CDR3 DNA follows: TGTGCCAGCAGTTACTCGTTAGTTTCTGGAAACACCATATATTTT.

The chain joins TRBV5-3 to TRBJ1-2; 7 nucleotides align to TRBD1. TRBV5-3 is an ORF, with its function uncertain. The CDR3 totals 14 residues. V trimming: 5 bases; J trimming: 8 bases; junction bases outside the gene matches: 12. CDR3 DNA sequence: TGTGCCAGAAGGTTCGGACAGGCCTTGAGAGGCTACACCTTC. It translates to CARRFGQALRGYTF.